This TCR beta chain is from a study of cytomegalovirus exposure and HLA in healthy donors. Germline V gene data show CDR1 as MNHEY and CDR2 as SMNVEV (reference sequence). Trimming at V came to 2 bases and at J to 3 bases, leaving 4 bases not matched to a gene. The CDR3 covers 15 residues. Study results and caveats: Among the sequence variants, a highly shared cluster was likely an artifact of sequencing. Reports credit the classifier with highly specific, highly sensitive diagnosis of cytomegalovirus status. As confirmed in vitro, a few CMV-associated chains were specific for CMV antigens.

The PCR had 60 Vbeta and 13 Jbeta primers. This table comes from immunoSEQ multiplex PCR, and its TCRdb copy is limited to in-frame clones, with some not included. The sample shows about 160,000 clones, 84% of them seen only once. Concerning this clone itself: No antigen is known for it.

This chain connects TRBV27 to TRBJ2-4, with TRBD2 matching over 7 bases. Material: PBMCs. The receptor comes from a man in his thirties or forties in good health and CMV-seronegative. The CDR3 region has the DNA TGTGCCAGCAGTTTAGTGGGAGGGGTCAAAAACATTCAGTACTTC. Its protein product is CASSLVGGVKNIQYF.